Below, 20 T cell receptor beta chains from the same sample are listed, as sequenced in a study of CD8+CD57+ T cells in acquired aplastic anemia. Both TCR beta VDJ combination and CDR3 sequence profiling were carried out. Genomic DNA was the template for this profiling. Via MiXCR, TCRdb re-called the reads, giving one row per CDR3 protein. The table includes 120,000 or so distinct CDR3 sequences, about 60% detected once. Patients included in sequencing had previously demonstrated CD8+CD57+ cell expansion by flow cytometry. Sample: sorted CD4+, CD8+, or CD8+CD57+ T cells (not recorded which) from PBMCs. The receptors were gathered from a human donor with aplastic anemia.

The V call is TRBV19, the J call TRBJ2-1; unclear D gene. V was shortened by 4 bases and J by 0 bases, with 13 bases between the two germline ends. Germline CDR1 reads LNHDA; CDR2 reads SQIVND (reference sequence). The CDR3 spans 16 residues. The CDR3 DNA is TGTGCCAGTAGTACAAGGAGACGGAGCTCCTACAATGAGCAGTTCTTC. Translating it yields CASSTRRRSSYNEQFF.

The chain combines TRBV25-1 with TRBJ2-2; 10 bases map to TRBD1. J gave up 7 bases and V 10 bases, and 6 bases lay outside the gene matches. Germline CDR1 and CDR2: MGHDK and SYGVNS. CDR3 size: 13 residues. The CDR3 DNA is TGTGCCACCCGACAGGGGGCTATCGGGGAGCTGTTTTTT. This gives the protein CATRQGAIGELFF.

CDR3 in DNA: TGTGCCAGCAGTGGGGGAGTTCCCGGGACAGGGGCCTACGAGCAGTACTTC. It is translated as CASSGGVPGTGAYEQYF. The V gene is TRBV25-1, the J gene TRBJ2-7; 10 bases match TRBD1. This CDR3 region has 17 residues. V was clipped by 4 bases and J by 2 bases; unmatched bases: 11. Germline CDR1 MGHDK, CDR2 SYGVNS.

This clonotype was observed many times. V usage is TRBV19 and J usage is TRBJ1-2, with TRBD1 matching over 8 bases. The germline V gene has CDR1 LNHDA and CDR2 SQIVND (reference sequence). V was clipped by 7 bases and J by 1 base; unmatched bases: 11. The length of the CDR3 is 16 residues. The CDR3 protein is CASIAGTGASNYGYTF. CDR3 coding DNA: TGTGCCAGTATAGCCGGGACAGGCGCGAGTAACTATGGCTACACCTTC.

This CDR3 reads CASSLAGLAEDLEQFF. The CDR3 region has the DNA TGTGCCAGCAGCTTAGCGGGACTAGCGGAAGACTTGGAGCAGTTCTTC. The rearrangement joins TRBV11-1 to TRBJ2-1, with 11 bases aligning to TRBD2. The CDR3 spans 16 residues. Trimming removed 0 bases from V and 10 bases from J; junction bases left unmatched: 8. Germline V gives CDR1 SGHAT, CDR2 FQDESV (reference sequence).

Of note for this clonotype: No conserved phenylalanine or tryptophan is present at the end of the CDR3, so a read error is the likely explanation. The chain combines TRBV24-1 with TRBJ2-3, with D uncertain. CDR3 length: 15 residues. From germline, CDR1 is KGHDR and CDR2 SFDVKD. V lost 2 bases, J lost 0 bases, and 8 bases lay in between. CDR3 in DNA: TGTGCCACCAGTGATTCCAAAGCTAGCACAGATACGCAGTATTAT. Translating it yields CATSDSKASTDTQYY.

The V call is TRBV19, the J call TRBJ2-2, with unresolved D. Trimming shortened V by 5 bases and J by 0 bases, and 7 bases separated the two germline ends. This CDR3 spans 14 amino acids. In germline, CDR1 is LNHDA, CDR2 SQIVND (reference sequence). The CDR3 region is CASSAQANTGELFF. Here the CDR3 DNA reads TGTGCCAGTAGTGCCCAGGCGAACACCGGGGAGCTGTTTTTT. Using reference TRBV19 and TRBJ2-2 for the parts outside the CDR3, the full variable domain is DGGITQSPKYLFRKEGQNVTLSCEQNLNHDAMYWYRQDPGQGLRLIYYSQIVNDFQKGDIAEGYSVSREKKESFPLTVTSAQKNPTAFYLCASSAQANTGELFFGEGSRLTVL.

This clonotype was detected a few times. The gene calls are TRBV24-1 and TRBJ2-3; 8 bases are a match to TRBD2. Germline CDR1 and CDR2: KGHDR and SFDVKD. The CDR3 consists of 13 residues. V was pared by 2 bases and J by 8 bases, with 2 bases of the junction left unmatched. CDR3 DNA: TGTGCCACCAGTGATTGGAGCGGGAGTACGCAGTATTTT. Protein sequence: CATSDWSGSTQYF.

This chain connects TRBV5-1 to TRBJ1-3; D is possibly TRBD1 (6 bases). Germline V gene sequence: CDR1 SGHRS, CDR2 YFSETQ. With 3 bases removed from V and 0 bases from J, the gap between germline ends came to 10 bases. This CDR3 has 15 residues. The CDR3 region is CASSSTGPSGNTIYF. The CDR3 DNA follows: TGCGCCAGCAGCTCGACAGGCCCCTCTGGAAACACCATATATTTT.

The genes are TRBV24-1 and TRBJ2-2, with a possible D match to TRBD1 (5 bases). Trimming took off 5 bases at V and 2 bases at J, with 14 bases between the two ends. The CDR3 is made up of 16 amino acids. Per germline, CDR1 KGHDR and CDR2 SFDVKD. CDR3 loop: CATSAWQGLNTGELFF. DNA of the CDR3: TGTGCCACCAGTGCGTGGCAGGGCCTCAACACCGGGGAGCTGTTTTTT.

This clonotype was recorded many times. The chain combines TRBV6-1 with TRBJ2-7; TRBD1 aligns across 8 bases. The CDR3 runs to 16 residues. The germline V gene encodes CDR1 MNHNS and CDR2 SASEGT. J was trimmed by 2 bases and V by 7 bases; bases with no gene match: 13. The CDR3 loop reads CASINPQGASPYEQYF. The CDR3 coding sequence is TGTGCCAGCATTAACCCTCAGGGGGCGAGCCCCTACGAGCAGTACTTC.

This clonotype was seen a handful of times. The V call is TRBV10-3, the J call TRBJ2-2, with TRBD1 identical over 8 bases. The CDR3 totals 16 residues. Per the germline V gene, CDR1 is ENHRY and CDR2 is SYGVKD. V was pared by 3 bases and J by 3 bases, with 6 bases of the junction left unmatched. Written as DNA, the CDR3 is TGTGCCATCAGTGAACTTCCGGGACAGGACACCGGGGAGCTGTTTTTT. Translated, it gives CAISELPGQDTGELFF.

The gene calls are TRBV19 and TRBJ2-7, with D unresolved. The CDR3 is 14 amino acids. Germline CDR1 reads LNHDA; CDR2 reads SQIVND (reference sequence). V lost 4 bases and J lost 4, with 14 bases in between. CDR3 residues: CASSTQVNPYEQYF. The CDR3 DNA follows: TGTGCCAGTAGTACCCAGGTCAATCCTTACGAGCAGTACTTC.

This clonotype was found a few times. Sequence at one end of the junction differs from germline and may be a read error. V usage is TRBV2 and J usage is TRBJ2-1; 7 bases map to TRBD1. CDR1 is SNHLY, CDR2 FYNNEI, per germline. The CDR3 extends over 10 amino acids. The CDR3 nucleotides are TGTGCCAGTATCGAGGGGGCAATGGGCTTC. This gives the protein CASIEGAMGF. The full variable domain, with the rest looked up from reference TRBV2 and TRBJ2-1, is EPEVTQTPSHQVTQMGQEVILRCVPISNHLYFYWYRQILGQKVEFLVSFYNNEISEKSEIFDDQFSVERPDGSNFTLKIRSTKLEDSAMYFCASIEGAMGFGPGTRLTVL.

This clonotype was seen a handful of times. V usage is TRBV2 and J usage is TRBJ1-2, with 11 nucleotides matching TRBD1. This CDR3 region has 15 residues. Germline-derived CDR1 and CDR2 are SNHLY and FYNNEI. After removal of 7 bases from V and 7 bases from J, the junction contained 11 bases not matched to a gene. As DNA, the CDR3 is TGTGCCAGCATGGGGACAGGGGGTATGGTTGGTGGCTACACCTTC. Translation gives CASMGTGGMVGGYTF.

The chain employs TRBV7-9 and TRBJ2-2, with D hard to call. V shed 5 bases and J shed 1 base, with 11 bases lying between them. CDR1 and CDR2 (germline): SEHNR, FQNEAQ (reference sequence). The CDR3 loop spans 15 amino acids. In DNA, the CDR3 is TGTGCCAGCAGCGAGCATGGAAGGAACACCGGGGAGCTGTTTTTT. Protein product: CASSEHGRNTGELFF.

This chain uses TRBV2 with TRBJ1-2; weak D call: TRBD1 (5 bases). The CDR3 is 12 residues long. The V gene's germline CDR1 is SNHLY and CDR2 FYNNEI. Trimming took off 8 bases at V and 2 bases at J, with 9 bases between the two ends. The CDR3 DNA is TGTGCCAGCGGCGGGGGGAACTATGGCTACACCTTC. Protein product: CASGGGNYGYTF. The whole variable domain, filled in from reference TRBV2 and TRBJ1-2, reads EPEVTQTPSHQVTQMGQEVILRCVPISNHLYFYWYRQILGQKVEFLVSFYNNEISEKSEIFDDQFSVERPDGSNFTLKIRSTKLEDSAMYFCASGGGNYGYTFGSGTRLTVV.

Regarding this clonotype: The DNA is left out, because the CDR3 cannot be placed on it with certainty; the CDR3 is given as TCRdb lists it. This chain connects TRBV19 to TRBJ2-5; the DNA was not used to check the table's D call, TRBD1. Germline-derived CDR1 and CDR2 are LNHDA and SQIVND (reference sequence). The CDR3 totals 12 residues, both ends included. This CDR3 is CASSPWAQGAYF.

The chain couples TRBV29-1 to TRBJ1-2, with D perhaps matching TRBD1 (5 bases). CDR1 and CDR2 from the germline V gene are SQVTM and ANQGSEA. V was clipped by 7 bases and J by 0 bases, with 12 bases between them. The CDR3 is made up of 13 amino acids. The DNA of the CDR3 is TGCAGCGGGACCCGGGGGTCTAACTATGGCTACACCTTC. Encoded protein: CSGTRGSNYGYTF.

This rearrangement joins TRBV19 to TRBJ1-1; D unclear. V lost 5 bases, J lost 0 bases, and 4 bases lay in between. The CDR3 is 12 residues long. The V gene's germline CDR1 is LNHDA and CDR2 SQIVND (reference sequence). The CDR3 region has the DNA TGTGCCAGTAGTGTCCTGAACACTGAAGCTTTCTTT. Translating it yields CASSVLNTEAFF.